A single sample gave rise to the 5 T cell receptor beta chains below, sequenced in a study of shared clonotypes between healthy human individuals. Sequenced by immunoSEQ multiplex PCR; TCRdb stores in-frame clones only, minus some. The sample holds about 2,100,000 clones, 90% to 95% seen once. Naive CD8 populations comprised CD45RO-negative cells positively selected for CCR7, excluding terminally differentiated effector memory CD45RA+ cells. The specimen sequenced was naive CD8+ T cells from PBMCs. These receptors were taken from a man aged 18 to 29 in good health. Some clones in this sample may be carry-over from other donors' samples.

This clone was found many times. Other nucleotide sequences in the sample specify the same CDR3. The V gene is TRBV11-2, the J gene TRBJ1-1; 7 positions match TRBD1. Germline V CDR1 and CDR2: SGHAT, FQNNGV. The CDR3 loop spans 13 amino acids. V dropped 4 bases and J dropped 5; count of bases not matched to a gene: 4. The CDR3: CASSSGTETEAFF. DNA for the CDR3: TGTGCCAGCAGCTCCGGGACAGAAACTGAAGCTTTCTTT.

V usage is TRBV2 and J usage is TRBJ2-7; D ambiguous. Germline V lookup: CDR1 SNHLY, CDR2 FYNNEI. This CDR3 spans 10 amino acids. Trimming removed 3 bases from V and 6 bases from J, with 3 bases in between. The CDR3 region is CASSDAEQYF. The CDR3 DNA reads as TGTGCCAGCAGTGACGCCGAGCAGTACTTC.

In this sample, this clone turned up once. The chain is built from TRBV6-4 and TRBJ2-1; 13 bases fit TRBD2. Per germline, CDR1 MRHNA and CDR2 SNTAGT. This CDR3 spans 18 amino acids. Losses at the gene ends were 2 bases for V and 4 bases for J; bases not matched to a gene: 8. CDR3 amino acids: CASSDTPLAGGPYNEQFF. CDR3 DNA: TGTGCCAGCAGTGACACCCCACTAGCGGGAGGGCCTTACAATGAGCAGTTCTTC.

The sample holds a few counts of this clone. This chain joins TRBV29-1 and TRBJ1-1, with D unclear. CDR3 length equals 13 residues. CDR1 and CDR2 (germline): SQVTM, ANQGSEA. Trimming pared 7 bases from V and 4 bases from J, leaving 16 bases between. The CDR3 reads CSAREASITEAFF. DNA for the CDR3: TGCAGCGCGAGGGAGGCTTCGATCACTGAAGCTTTCTTT.

This chain connects TRBV7-9 to TRBJ1-1, with 9 nucleotides matching TRBD1. Looked up from germline, CDR1 is SEHNR and CDR2 is FQNEAQ (reference sequence). The trim removed 6 bases at V and 1 base at J, leaving 0 bases unmatched. The CDR3 has 13 residues. The CDR3 nucleotides are TGTGCCAGCAGGGACAGGGGGAACACTGAAGCTTTCTTT. Translated: CASRDRGNTEAFF.